Below are 25 T cell receptor beta chains sequenced from a single sample in a study of Ad26.COV2.S vaccination and SARS-CoV-2 variants. Treatment in this sample: roughly 19 received Ad26.COV2.S at low or high dose, single or two shots; about 5 received placebo; per-sample allocation not given. Material that was analyzed had been drawn on day 63 after the first vaccine or placebo injection. Profiling relied on immunoSEQ multiplex PCR, and the TCRdb table lists in-frame clones only, not all of them. The sample contains about 400,000 clones, about 89% of which appear only once. This sample comprised peripheral blood, obtained in a trial of Ad26.COV2.S vaccine versus placebo. The receptors here all came from a person between 18 and 59 years old who received the Ad26.COV2.S COVID-19 vaccine or a placebo.

V and J are TRBV6-6 and TRBJ1-1; TRBD1 aligns across 7 bases. The V segment lost 2 bases and the J segment 2 bases; nucleotides outside the gene matches: 5. Per germline, CDR1 MNHNY and CDR2 SVGAGI (reference sequence). The CDR3 covers 15 residues. CDR3 sequence: CASSYILGGNTEAFF. The CDR3 nucleotides read TGTGCCAGCAGTTACATTTTAGGGGGCAACACTGAAGCTTTCTTT.

The chain links TRBV4-2 to TRBJ2-4; unclear D gene. CDR3 length: 15 residues. Per germline, CDR1 LGHNA and CDR2 YNFKEQ. Trimming pared 0 bases from V and 1 base from J, leaving 7 bases between. The chain's CDR3 is CASSQDLQAKNIQYF. In DNA, the CDR3 is TGTGCCAGCAGCCAAGATCTCCAGGCCAAAAACATTCAGTACTTC.

Only one count was recorded for this clone. DNA for the CDR3: TGTGCCAGCAGCTTGCGGGAGGGCCTGAGCGATGAGCAGTTCTTC. It encodes CASSLREGLSDEQFF. This chain joins TRBV5-4 and TRBJ2-1, with 8 bases matching TRBD2. Losses at the gene ends were 1 base for V and 8 bases for J; bases not matched to a gene: 8. Germline CDR1 SGHNT, CDR2 YYREEE (reference sequence). The CDR3 runs to 15 residues. The full variable domain, in which reference TRBV5-4 and TRBJ2-1 provide the parts outside the CDR3, is ETGVTQSPTHLIKTRGQQVTLRCSSQSGHNTVSWYQQALGQGPQFIFQYYREEENGRGNFPPRFSGLQFPNYSSELNVNALELDDSALYLCASSLREGLSDEQFFGPGTRLTVL.

V is TRBV4-2 and J is TRBJ2-3; D could derive from TRBD1 or TRBD2 (5 bases each). The germline V gene encodes CDR1 LGHNA and CDR2 YNFKEQ. V lost 4 bases and J 1 base, leaving 12 bases between the germline ends. The CDR3 totals 15 residues. The DNA of the CDR3 is TGTGCCAGCAGCCCCAGAGGGACCCGCACAGATACGCAGTATTTT. Its translation is CASSPRGTRTDTQYF.

The V gene is TRBV7-3, the J gene TRBJ2-7, with 9 bases aligning to TRBD1. V lost 4 bases, J lost 8 bases, and 3 bases stayed unmatched. The CDR3 length is 12 residues. Germline V CDR1 and CDR2: SGHTA, FQGTGA. CDR3 nucleotides: TGTGCCAGCAGCTCAACAGGGGGCAAGCAGTACTTC. This sequence encodes CASSSTGGKQYF.

This chain joins TRBV28 and TRBJ2-7, with TRBD2 matching 7 bases. The J segment lost 2 bases and the V segment lost 4 bases, leaving 8 bases of the junction unmatched. CDR1 and CDR2 (germline): MDHEN, SYDVKM. There are 15 residues in the CDR3. The CDR3 sequence: CASSSRGKRAYEQYF. CDR3 coding DNA: TGTGCCAGCAGTTCGCGGGGGAAAAGGGCCTACGAGCAGTACTTC.

This sequence joins TRBV4-1 and TRBJ2-3; 7 nucleotides align to TRBD1. Germline V gene sequence: CDR1 MGHRA, CDR2 YSYEKL. The trim removed 5 bases at V and 0 bases at J, leaving 8 bases unmatched. The CDR3 loop spans 16 amino acids. The CDR3 nucleotides read TGCGCCAGCAGCATAGGGGACAGCCCTAGCACAGATACGCAGTATTTT. Its translation is CASSIGDSPSTDTQYF.

The genes are TRBV9 and TRBJ1-5, with unresolved D. Trimming removed 3 bases from V and 12 bases from J, with 7 bases in between. Germline loops: CDR1 SGDLS, CDR2 YYNGEE. This CDR3 is 10 amino acids long. The CDR3 DNA reads as TGTGCCAGCAGCGCTGGCTGCCAGCATTTT. Translating it yields CASSAGCQHF.

The V gene is TRBV9, the J gene TRBJ2-3; 8 bases match TRBD2. Germline CDR1 is SGDLS and CDR2 is YYNGEE. The CDR3 totals 14 residues. J was trimmed by 5 bases and V by 2 bases; bases with no gene match: 4. CDR3: CASSVGREVDTQYF. DNA for the CDR3: TGTGCCAGCAGCGTCGGGCGGGAGGTAGATACGCAGTATTTT.

The chain recombines TRBV3-1 (or the pseudogene TRBV3-2) with TRBJ1-2; no clear D. The germline V gene has CDR1 LGHDT and CDR2 YNNKEL (reference sequence). V was trimmed by 1 base and J by 5 bases, leaving 2 bases between them. CDR3 size: 11 residues. In DNA, the CDR3 is TGTGCCAGCAGCCAAGGATATGGCTACACCTTC. Translating gives CASSQGYGYTF.

The chain recombines TRBV30 with TRBJ2-7; 10 nucleotides align to TRBD1. Germline assignment: CDR1 GTSNPN and CDR2 SVGIG (reference sequence). V lost 7 bases and J lost 3; bases outside the gene matches: 6. This CDR3 has 13 amino acids. The CDR3 reads CALKRTGGYEQYF. In DNA form, the CDR3 reads TGTGCCTTGAAGAGGACAGGGGGCTACGAGCAGTACTTC.

This clone was seen only once. Other DNA variants within this sample encode the same CDR3. The rearrangement uses TRBV30 and TRBJ1-2; tentative D call: TRBD1 (5 bases). There are 12 residues in the CDR3. Trimming pared 2 bases from V and 7 bases from J, leaving 11 bases between. CDR1 is GTSNPN and CDR2 is SVGIG in the germline V gene (reference sequence). This CDR3 is CAWSIRVGGYTF. CDR3 bases: TGTGCCTGGAGTATCAGGGTTGGTGGCTACACCTTC.

The chain joins TRBV11-3 to TRBJ2-7; the match to TRBD1 covers 7 bases. Unmatched junction bases numbered 6, after V lost 5 bases and J lost 5 bases. The germline CDR1 and CDR2 sequences are SGHNT and YENEEA. CDR3 length: 13 amino acids. The CDR3 bases are TGTGCCAGCAGCCTCAGACAGGGAGACGAGCAGTACTTC. It specifies CASSLRQGDEQYF. Filled out from reference TRBV11-3 and TRBJ2-7, the complete variable domain reads EAGVVQSPRYKIIEKKQPVAFWCNPISGHNTLYWYLQNLGQGPELLIRYENEEAVDDSQLPKDRFSAERLKGVDSTLKIQPAELGDSAVYLCASSLRQGDEQYFGPGTRLTVT.

The genes are TRBV5-1 and TRBJ2-2; TRBD2 might be the D (7 bases). V lost 7 bases to trimming and J lost 5 bases, with 18 bases between them. This CDR3 is 15 amino acids long. Germline loops: CDR1 SGHRS, CDR2 YFSETQ. The CDR3 region has the DNA TGCGCCAGCCAGTGGGGAGGGGGACGAACCGGGGAGCTGTTTTTT. Residues: CASQWGGGRTGELFF.

The chain combines TRBV19 with TRBJ2-1; 7 bases fit TRBD2. The CDR3 has 15 residues. The germline V gene encodes CDR1 LNHDA and CDR2 SQIVND (reference sequence). The V and J ends lost 5 bases and 7 bases, in that order; junction bases with no gene match: 11. The CDR3 loop reads CASSLSGTKGNEQFF. The CDR3 DNA sequence: TGTGCCAGTAGTTTGAGCGGGACGAAAGGAAATGAGCAGTTCTTC.

V is TRBV3-1 (or the pseudogene TRBV3-2) and J is TRBJ2-3; no clear D. Trimming cost V 3 bases and J 3 bases, with 10 bases left between them. This CDR3 spans 14 amino acids. Germline-derived CDR1 and CDR2 are LGHDT and YNNKEL (reference sequence). The CDR3 here is CASSHLPQTDTQYF. In DNA, the CDR3 is TGTGCCAGCAGCCATCTCCCGCAGACAGATACGCAGTATTTT.

The rearrangement links TRBV9 to TRBJ1-2, with TRBD1 matching over 9 bases. Germline V CDR1 and CDR2: SGDLS, YYNGEE. With V trimmed by 3 bases and J by 4 bases, 13 bases remained unmatched. This CDR3 spans 17 amino acids. The CDR3 DNA sequence: TGTGCCAGCAGCGACCGGGACAGGGAGCAGTTTAGCTATGGCTACACCTTC. As protein: CASSDRDREQFSYGYTF.

CDR3 nucleotides: TGTGCCAGCAGCTTAGATTCCCGATACAATGAGCAGTTCTTC. It encodes CASSLDSRYNEQFF. The gene calls are TRBV11-3 and TRBJ2-1; no firm D call. Deletions cut 0 bases from V and 4 bases from J, with 7 bases between. The CDR3 loop spans 14 amino acids. Germline V CDR1 and CDR2: SGHNT, YENEEA. Looking up the rest from reference TRBV11-3 and TRBJ2-1 gives the full variable domain: EAGVVQSPRYKIIEKKQPVAFWCNPISGHNTLYWYLQNLGQGPELLIRYENEEAVDDSQLPKDRFSAERLKGVDSTLKIQPAELGDSAVYLCASSLDSRYNEQFFGPGTRLTVL.

V is TRBV11-3 and J is TRBJ2-1; D possibly corresponds to TRBD1 (6 bases). Per the germline V gene, CDR1 is SGHNT and CDR2 is YENEEA. The CDR3 spans 14 residues. V lost 5 bases to trimming and J lost 9 bases, with 17 bases between them. CDR3 in amino acids: CASSHPTVGAEQFF. The CDR3 DNA follows: TGTGCCAGCAGCCATCCGACCGTGGGGGCTGAGCAGTTCTTC.

The rearrangement uses TRBV6-2 or TRBV6-3 and TRBJ1-2; 7 positions agree with TRBD1. With V trimmed by 2 bases and J by 1 base, 4 bases remained unmatched. CDR1 is MNHEY, CDR2 SVGEGT, per germline. The CDR3 runs 15 residues. DNA of the CDR3: TGTGCCAGCAGTTACCGCAGGGGGATTAACTATGGCTACACCTTC. This translates into CASSYRRGINYGYTF.

The chain links TRBV28 to TRBJ1-1, with a possible D match to TRBD1 (6 bases). Germline V lookup: CDR1 MDHEN, CDR2 SYDVKM. The V end lost 6 bases, the J end lost 4 bases, and 9 bases lay between the germline ends. This CDR3 comprises 12 residues. The CDR3 nucleotides read TGTGCCAGCAGCCACAGGGTCACTGAAGCTTTCTTT. It is translated as CASSHRVTEAFF.

The J gene is TRBJ2-7, the V gene TRBV19, with D hard to call. The V end was cut by 5 bases, the J end by 5 bases, with 25 bases between. The CDR3 has 17 amino acids. Germline CDR1 is LNHDA and CDR2 is SQIVND (reference sequence). The CDR3 loop is CASSPGLGGIFRDEQYF. The CDR3 DNA sequence: TGTGCCAGTAGTCCCGGGTTAGGCGGAATCTTTAGGGACGAGCAGTACTTC.

This clone has a handful of counts. Additional DNA sequences in this sample encode the identical CDR3. This chain joins TRBV5-6 and TRBJ1-1, with 9 bases that match TRBD1. Germline-derived CDR1 and CDR2 are SGHDT and YYEEEE. With 0 bases clipped from V and 6 bases from J, the junction kept 0 bases outside the gene matches. The CDR3 totals 13 residues. As DNA, the CDR3 is TGTGCCAGCAGCTTGGGACAGGGGGCTGAAGCTTTCTTT. Its protein product is CASSLGQGAEAFF.

The V and J genes are TRBV18 and TRBJ2-2, with D possibly being TRBD1 (6 bases). This CDR3 spans 15 amino acids. Trimming cost V 3 bases and J 5 bases, with 13 bases left between them. CDR1 and CDR2 from the germline V gene are KGHSH and LQKENI. DNA of the CDR3: TGTGCCAGCTCACCTTCGACCAGGGGAACCGGGGAGCTGTTTTTT. Residues: CASSPSTRGTGELFF.

The chain recombines TRBV11-1 with TRBJ2-3; D remains unclear. This CDR3 is built from 14 residues. Trimming cost V 4 bases and J 4 bases, with 12 bases left between them. Germline V gene lookup returns CDR1 SGHAT and CDR2 FQDESV (reference sequence). CDR3: CASSSIVRADTQYF. The CDR3 DNA reads TGTGCCAGCAGCTCCATAGTAAGGGCAGATACGCAGTATTTT.